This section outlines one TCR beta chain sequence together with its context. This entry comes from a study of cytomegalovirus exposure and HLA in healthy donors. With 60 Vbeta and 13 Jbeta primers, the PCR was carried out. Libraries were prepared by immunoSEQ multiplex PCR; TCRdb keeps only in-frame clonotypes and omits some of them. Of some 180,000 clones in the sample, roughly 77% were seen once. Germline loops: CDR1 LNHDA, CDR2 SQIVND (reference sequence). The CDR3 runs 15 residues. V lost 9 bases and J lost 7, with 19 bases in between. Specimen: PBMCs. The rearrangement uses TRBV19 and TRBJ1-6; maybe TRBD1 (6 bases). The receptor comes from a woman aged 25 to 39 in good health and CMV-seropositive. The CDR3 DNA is TGTGCCAGGGTCGGAGAAGAGGGGGACAATTCACCCCTCCACTTT. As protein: CARVGEEGDNSPLHF.